This TCR beta chain was sequenced for a study of shared clonotypes between healthy human individuals. Some clones are missing from TCRdb's copy, which holds only in-frame ones; the method was immunoSEQ multiplex PCR. The data show millions of clones, with just over 90% seen just once and roughly 0.14% held by the top ten. The donors were adults (healthy and HIV-negative) with no recent acute infections or vaccinations. CDR3 length equals 13 residues. Per the germline V gene, CDR1 is MNHEY and CDR2 is SVGAGI. The germline V and J ends were trimmed by 7 bases and 6 bases, with 12 bases remaining between them.

J is TRBJ2-2 and V is TRBV6-5; no firm D call. Sequencing input: naive CD4+ T cells sorted from blood. The sample's subset: CD45RA+ positively selected. The origin of this receptor is a man aged 18 to 30 in good health. The CDR3 spells CASTQSRAGELFF. CDR3 DNA: TGTGCCAGCACCCAATCTAGGGCCGGGGAGCTGTTTTTT.